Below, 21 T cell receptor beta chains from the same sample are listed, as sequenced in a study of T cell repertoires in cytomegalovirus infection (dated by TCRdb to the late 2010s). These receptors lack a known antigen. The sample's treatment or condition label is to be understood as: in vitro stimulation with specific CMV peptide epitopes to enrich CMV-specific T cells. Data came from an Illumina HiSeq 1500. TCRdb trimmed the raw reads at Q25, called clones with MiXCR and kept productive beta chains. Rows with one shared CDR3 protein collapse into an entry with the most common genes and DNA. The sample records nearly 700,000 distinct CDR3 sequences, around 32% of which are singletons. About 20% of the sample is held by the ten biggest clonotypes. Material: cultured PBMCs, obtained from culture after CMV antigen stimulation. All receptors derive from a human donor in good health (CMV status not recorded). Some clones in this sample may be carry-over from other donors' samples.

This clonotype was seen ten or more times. The CDR3 bases are TGTGCCACCACTTTATCGGGAGTGGCCAATGAAAAACTGTTTTTT. It is translated as CATTLSGVANEKLFF. This chain links TRBV12-3 or TRBV12-4 with TRBJ1-4; D unclear. The CDR3 loop spans 15 amino acids. Trimming stripped 10 bases from V and 5 bases from J, with 20 bases between.

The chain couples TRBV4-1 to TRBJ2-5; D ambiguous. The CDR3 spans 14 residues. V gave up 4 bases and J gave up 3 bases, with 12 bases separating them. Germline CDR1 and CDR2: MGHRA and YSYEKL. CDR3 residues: CASSPGEWKETQYF. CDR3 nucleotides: TGCGCCAGCAGCCCCGGAGAGTGGAAAGAGACCCAGTACTTC.

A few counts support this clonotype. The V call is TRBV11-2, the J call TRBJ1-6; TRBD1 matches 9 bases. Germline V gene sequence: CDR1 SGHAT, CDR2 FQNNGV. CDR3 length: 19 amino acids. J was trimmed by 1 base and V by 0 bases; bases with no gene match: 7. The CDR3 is CASSLDAAGQGSYNSPLHF. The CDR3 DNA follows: TGTGCCAGCAGCTTAGACGCGGCTGGACAGGGGTCCTATAATTCACCCCTCCACTTT.

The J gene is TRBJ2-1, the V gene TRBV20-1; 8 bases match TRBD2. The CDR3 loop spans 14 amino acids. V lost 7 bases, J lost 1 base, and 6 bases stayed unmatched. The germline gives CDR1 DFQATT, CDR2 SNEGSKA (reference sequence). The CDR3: CSVQSGSSYNEQFF. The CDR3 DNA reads TGCAGTGTCCAAAGCGGGAGTTCCTACAATGAGCAGTTCTTC.

The CDR3 region has the DNA TGTGCCAGTAGTATAGATCGGGGCGGCGGCTACACCTTC. Translated, it gives CASSIDRGGGYTF. The rearrangement uses TRBV19 and TRBJ1-2, with D possibly TRBD1 on 5 matching bases. The V gene lost 0 bases and the J gene lost 8 bases, with 10 bases spanning the gap. The CDR3 extends over 13 amino acids. Germline V CDR1 and CDR2: LNHDA, SQIVND (reference sequence).

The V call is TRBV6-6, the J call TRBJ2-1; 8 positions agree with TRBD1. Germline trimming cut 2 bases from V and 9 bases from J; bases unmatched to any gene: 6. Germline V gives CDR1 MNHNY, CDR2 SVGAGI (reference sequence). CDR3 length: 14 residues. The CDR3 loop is CASSYTGQGVEQFF. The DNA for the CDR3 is TGTGCCAGCAGTTACACTGGACAGGGCGTTGAGCAGTTCTTC.

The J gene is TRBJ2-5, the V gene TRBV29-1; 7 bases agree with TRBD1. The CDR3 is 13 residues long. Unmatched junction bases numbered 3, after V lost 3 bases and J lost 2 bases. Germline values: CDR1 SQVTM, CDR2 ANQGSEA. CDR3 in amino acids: CSVDLGQQETQYF. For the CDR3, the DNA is TGCAGCGTTGACTTGGGACAGCAAGAGACCCAGTACTTC.

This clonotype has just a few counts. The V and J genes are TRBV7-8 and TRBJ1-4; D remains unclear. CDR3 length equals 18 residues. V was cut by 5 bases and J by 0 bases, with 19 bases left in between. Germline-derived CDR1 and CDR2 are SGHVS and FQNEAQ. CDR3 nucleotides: TGTGCCAGCAGCCGAACTCGCGCCGCTGTGTCAACTAATGAAAAACTGTTTTTT. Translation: CASSRTRAAVSTNEKLFF.

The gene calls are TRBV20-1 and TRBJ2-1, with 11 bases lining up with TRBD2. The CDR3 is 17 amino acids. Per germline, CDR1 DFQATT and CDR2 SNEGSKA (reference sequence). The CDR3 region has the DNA TGCAGCGCCCAGGTAGCGGGAGGGGGTTCCTCCTACAATGAGCAGTTCTTC. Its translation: CSAQVAGGGSSYNEQFF.

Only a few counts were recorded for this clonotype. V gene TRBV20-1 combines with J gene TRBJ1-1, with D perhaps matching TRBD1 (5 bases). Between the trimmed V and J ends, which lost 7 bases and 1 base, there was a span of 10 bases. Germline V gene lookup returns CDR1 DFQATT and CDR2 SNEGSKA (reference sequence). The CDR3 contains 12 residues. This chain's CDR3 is CSVWGPNTEAFF. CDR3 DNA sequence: TGCAGTGTCTGGGGACCGAACACTGAAGCTTTCTTT.

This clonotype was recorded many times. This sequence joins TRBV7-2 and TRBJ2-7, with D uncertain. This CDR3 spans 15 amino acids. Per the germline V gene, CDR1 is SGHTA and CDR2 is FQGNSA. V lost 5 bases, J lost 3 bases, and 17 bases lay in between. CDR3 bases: TGTGCCAGCAGCCCCAGCCGGGCGGTGAGCTACGAGCAGTACTTC. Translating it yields CASSPSRAVSYEQYF.

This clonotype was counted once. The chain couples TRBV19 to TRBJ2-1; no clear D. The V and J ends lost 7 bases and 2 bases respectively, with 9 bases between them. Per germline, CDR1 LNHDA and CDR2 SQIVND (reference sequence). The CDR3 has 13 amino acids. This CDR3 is CASKEATYNEQFF. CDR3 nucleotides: TGTGCCAGTAAGGAAGCAACCTACAATGAGCAGTTCTTC.

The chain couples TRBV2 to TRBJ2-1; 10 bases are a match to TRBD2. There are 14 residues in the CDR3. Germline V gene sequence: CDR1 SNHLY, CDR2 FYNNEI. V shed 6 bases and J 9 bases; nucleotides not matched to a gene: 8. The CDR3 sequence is CASSGTSEFLEQFF. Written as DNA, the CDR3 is TGTGCCAGCAGCGGGACTAGCGAGTTCCTTGAGCAGTTCTTC.

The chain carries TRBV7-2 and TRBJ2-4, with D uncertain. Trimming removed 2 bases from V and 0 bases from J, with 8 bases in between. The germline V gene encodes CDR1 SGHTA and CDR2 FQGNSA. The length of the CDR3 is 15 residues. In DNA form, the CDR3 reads TGTGCCAGCAGCTTACAACAGCTAGCCAAAAACATTCAGTACTTC. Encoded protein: CASSLQQLAKNIQYF.

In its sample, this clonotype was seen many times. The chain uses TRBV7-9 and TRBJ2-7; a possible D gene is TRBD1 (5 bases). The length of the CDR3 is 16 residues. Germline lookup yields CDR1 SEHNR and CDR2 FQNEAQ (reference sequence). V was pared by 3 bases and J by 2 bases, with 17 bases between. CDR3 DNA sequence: TGTGCCAGCAGCTTTGGGGCAGGGTTCCCCACCTACGAGCAGTACTTC. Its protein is CASSFGAGFPTYEQYF. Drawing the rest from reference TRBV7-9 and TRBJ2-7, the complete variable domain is DTGVSQNPRHKITKRGQNVTFRCDPISEHNRLYWYRQTLGQGPEFLTYFQNEAQLEKSRLLSDRFSAERPKGSFSTLEIQRTEQGDSAMYLCASSFGAGFPTYEQYFGPGTRLTVT.

As DNA, the CDR3 is TGTGCCAGCAGTAGGCCCCCGGGACAGACTTACTACGAGCAGTACTTC. Translating gives CASSRPPGQTYYEQYF. The chain is built from TRBV6-2 or TRBV6-3 and TRBJ2-7; TRBD1 aligns across 7 bases. Trimming removed 5 bases from V and 3 bases from J; junction bases left unmatched: 13. There are 16 residues in the CDR3. Germline lookup yields CDR1 MNHEY and CDR2 SVGEGT.

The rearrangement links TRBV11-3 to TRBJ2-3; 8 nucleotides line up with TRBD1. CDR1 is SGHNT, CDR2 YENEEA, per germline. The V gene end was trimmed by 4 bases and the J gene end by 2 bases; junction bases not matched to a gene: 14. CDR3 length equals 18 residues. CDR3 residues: CASSWGTGRWGNTDTQYF. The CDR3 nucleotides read TGTGCCAGCAGCTGGGGGACAGGACGTTGGGGCAACACAGATACGCAGTATTTT. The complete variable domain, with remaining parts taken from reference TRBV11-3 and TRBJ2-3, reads EAGVVQSPRYKIIEKKQPVAFWCNPISGHNTLYWYLQNLGQGPELLIRYENEEAVDDSQLPKDRFSAERLKGVDSTLKIQPAELGDSAVYLCASSWGTGRWGNTDTQYFGPGTRLTVL.

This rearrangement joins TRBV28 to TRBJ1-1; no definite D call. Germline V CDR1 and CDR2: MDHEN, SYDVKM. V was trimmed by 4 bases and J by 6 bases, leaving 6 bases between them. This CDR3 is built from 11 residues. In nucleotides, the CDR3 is TGTGCCAGCAGTTGGTATGCTGAAGCTTTCTTT. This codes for CASSWYAEAFF.

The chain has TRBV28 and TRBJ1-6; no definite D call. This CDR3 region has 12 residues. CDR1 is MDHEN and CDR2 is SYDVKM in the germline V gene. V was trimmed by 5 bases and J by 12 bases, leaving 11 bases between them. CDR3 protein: CASSPLREPLHF. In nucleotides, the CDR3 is TGTGCCAGCAGTCCCCTTCGGGAACCCCTCCACTTT. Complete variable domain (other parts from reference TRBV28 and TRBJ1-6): DVKVTQSSRYLVKRTGEKVFLECVQDMDHENMFWYRQDPGLGLRLIYFSYDVKMKEKGDIPEGYSVSREKKERFSLILESASTNQTSMYLCASSPLREPLHFGNGTRLTVT.

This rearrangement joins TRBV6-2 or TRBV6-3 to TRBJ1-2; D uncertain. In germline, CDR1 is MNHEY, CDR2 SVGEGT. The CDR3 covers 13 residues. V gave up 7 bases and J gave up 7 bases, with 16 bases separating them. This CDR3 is CASTNSVPGGYTF. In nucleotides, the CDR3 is TGTGCCAGCACCAACTCTGTCCCTGGTGGCTACACCTTC.

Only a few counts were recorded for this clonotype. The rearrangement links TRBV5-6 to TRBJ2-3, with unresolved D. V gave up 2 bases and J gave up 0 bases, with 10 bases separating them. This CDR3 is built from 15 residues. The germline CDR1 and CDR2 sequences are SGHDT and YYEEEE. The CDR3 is CASSFLASSTDTQYF. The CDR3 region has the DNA TGTGCCAGCAGCTTTCTCGCCTCTAGCACAGATACGCAGTATTTT.